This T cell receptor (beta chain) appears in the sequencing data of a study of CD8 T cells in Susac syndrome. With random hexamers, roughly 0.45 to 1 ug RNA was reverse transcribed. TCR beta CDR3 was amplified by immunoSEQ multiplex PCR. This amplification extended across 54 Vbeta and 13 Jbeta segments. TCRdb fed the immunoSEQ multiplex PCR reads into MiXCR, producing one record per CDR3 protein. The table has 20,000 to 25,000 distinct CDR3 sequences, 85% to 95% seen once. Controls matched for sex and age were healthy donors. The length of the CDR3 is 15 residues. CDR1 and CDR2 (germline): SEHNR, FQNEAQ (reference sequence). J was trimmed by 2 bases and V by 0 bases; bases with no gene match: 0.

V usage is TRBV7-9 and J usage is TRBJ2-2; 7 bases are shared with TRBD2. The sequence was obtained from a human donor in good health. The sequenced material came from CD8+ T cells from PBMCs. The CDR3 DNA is TGTGCCAGCAGCTTAGCGGGACTAAACACCGGGGAGCTGTTTTTT. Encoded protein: CASSLAGLNTGELFF.